This T cell receptor beta chain was documented in a study of blood T cells in healthy people across ages. Alongside a J-beta primer mix, a sample-barcoded 5' primer served in a second PCR lasting roughly 6 to 11 cycles. TCRdb reprocessed the 5' RACE reads via MiXCR and lists one record per CDR3 protein. Among around 1,900,000 distinct CDR3 sequences listed, 39% were seen once. The clonotype comes from a human donor in good health. The sequenced sample was blood.

CDR3 loop: CASSYRQNLDNEQFF. In DNA, the CDR3 is TGTGCCAGCAGCTATAGACAGAACCTGGACAATGAGCAGTTCTTC. V and J are TRBV7-2 and TRBJ2-1; tentative D call: TRBD1 (5 bases). V lost 4 bases and J 5 bases, leaving 15 bases between the germline ends. The CDR3 is made up of 15 amino acids. Germline CDR1 SGHTA, CDR2 FQGNSA.